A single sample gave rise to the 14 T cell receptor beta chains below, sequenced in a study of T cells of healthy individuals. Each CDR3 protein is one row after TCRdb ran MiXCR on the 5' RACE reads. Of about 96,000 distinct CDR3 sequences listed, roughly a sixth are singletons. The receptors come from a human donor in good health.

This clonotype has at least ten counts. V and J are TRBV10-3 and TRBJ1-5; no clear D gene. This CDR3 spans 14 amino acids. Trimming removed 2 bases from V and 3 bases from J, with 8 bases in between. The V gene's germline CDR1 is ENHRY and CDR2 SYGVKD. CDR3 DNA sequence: TGTGCCATCAGTGAGGGCGGGAACAATCAGCCCCAGCATTTT. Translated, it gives CAISEGGNNQPQHF.

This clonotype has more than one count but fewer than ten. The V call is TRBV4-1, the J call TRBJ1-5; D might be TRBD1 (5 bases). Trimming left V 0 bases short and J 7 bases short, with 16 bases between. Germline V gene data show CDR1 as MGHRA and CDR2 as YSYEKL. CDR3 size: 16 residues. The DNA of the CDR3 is TGCGCCAGCAGCCAAGATGGGGCGTGGGGTGGGCAGCCCCAGCATTTT. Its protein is CASSQDGAWGGQPQHF.

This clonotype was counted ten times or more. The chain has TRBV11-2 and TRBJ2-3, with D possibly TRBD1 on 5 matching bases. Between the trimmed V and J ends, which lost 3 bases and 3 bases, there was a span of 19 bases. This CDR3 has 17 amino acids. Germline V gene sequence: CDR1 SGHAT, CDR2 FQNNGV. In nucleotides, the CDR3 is TGTGCCAGCAGCTTGGAAGGACATTTTTCCGGGACAGATACGCAGTATTTT. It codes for CASSLEGHFSGTDTQYF.

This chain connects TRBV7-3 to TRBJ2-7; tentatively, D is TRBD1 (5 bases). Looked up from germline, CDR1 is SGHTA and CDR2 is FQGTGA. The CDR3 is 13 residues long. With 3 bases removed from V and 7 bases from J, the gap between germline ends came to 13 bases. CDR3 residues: CASSLGPLGEQYF. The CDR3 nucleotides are TGTGCCAGCAGCTTGGGGCCCCTTGGGGAGCAGTACTTC.

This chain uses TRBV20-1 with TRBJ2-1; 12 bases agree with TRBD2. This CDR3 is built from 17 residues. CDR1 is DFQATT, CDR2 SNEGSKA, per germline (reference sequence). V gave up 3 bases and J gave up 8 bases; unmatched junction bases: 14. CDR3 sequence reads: CSASGALAGGPSDEQFF. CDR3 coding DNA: TGCAGTGCTAGCGGGGCGCTAGCGGGAGGGCCCTCGGATGAGCAGTTCTTC.

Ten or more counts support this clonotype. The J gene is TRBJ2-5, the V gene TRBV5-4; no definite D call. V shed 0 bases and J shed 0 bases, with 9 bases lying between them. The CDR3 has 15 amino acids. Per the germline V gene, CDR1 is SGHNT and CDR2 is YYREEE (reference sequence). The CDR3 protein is CASSLGPMDQETQYF. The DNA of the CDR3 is TGTGCCAGCAGCTTGGGCCCGATGGACCAAGAGACCCAGTACTTC.

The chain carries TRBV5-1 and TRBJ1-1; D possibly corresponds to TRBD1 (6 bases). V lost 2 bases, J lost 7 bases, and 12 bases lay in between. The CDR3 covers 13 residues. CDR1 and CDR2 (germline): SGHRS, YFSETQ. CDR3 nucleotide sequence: TGCGCCAGCAGCTTAGACAGGCTTAATGAAGCTTTCTTT. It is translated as CASSLDRLNEAFF.

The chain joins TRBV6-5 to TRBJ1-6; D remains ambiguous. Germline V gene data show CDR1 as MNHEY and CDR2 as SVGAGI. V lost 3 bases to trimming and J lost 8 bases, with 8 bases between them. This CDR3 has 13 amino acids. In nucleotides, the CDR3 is TGTGCCAGCAGTTATACAGTGGATTCACCCCTCCACTTT. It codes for CASSYTVDSPLHF.

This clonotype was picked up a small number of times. This CDR3 reads CASSQWFGEGGNEQFF. For the CDR3, the DNA is TGTGCCAGCAGCCAATGGTTCGGGGAGGGGGGCAATGAGCAGTTCTTC. The rearrangement uses TRBV9 and TRBJ2-1, with D possibly matching TRBD2 (7 bases). Germline V gives CDR1 SGDLS, CDR2 YYNGEE. The ends were cut back, 4 bases at V and 6 bases at J, with 20 bases in the middle. The CDR3 is made up of 16 amino acids.

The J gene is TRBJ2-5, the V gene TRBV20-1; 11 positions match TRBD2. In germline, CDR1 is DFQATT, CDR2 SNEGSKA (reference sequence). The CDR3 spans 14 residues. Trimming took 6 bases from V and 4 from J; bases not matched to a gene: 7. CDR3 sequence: CSALAGGPLETQYF. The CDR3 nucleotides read TGCAGTGCATTAGCGGGGGGGCCTCTAGAGACCCAGTACTTC.

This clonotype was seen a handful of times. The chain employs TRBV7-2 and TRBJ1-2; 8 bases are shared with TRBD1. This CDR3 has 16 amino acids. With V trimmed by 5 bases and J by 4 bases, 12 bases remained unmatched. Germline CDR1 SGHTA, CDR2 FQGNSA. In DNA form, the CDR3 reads TGTGCCAGCAGCCGCCGGACAGGGCTCAGGAGCTATGGCTACACCTTC. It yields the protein CASSRRTGLRSYGYTF.

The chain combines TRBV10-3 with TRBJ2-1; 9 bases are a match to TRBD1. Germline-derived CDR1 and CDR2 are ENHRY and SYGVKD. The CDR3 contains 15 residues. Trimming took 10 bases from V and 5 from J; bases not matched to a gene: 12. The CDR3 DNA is TGTGCCACGCAACGAACCGGGACAGGGAACAATGAGCAGTTCTTC. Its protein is CATQRTGTGNNEQFF.

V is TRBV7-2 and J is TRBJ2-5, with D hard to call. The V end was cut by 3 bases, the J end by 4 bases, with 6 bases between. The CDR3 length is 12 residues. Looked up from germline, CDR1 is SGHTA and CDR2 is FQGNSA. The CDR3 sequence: CASSFDGETQYF. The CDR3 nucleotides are TGTGCCAGCAGCTTCGATGGAGAGACCCAGTACTTC. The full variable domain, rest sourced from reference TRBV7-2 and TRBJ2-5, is GAGVSQSPSNKVTEKGKDVELRCDPISGHTALYWYRQSLGQGLEFLIYFQGNSAPDKSGLPSDRFSAERTGGSVSTLTIQRTQQEDSAVYLCASSFDGETQYFGPGTRLLVL.

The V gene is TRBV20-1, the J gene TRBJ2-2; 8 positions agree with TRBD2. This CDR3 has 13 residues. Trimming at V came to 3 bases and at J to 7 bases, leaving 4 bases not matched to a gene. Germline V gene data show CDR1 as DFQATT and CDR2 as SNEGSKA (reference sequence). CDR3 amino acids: CSASSGIGGELFF. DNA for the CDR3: TGCAGTGCTAGTAGCGGGATAGGCGGGGAGCTGTTTTTT.